This T cell receptor beta chain was sequenced for a study of blood T cell repertoires in COVID-19. Study background: Collection of acute and convalescent COVID-19 samples took place in the United States, Italy and Spain. PBMCs, B-cell-depleted T cells, or T cells were the source of the cDNA or gDNA that made up the material.

Notes on this clone: The same CDR3 is also encoded by other DNA sequences in this sample.

Source study methods: Reference gene primer amplification gave nucleated cell count estimates. Sequenced by immunoSEQ multiplex PCR; TCRdb stores in-frame clones only, minus some. That table is the source of V, J and clone size, and D and trimming were worked out from the DNA. The sample consists of 250,000 or so clones, 84% of them appearing once. The CDR3 runs to 13 residues. Germline V lookup: CDR1 MDHEN, CDR2 SYDVKM. V was clipped by 6 bases and J by 2 bases, with 10 bases between them. The sequence was obtained from a woman aged 35 to 49 who had recovered from COVID-19. Sample: peripheral blood. The rearrangement joins TRBV28 to TRBJ1-2; D not resolved. The CDR3 loop is CASSPGTNYGYTF. The CDR3, as DNA: TGTGCCAGCAGCCCTGGCACGAACTATGGCTACACCTTC.